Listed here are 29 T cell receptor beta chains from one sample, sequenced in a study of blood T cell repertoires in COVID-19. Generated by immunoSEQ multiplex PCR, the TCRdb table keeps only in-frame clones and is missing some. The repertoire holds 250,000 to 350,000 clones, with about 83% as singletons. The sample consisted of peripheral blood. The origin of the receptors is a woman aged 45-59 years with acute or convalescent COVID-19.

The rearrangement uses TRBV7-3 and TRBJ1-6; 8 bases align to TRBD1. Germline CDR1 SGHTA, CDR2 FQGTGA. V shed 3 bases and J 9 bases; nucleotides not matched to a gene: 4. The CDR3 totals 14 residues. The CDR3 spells CASSFDRGGSPLHF. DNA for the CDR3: TGTGCCAGCAGCTTCGACAGGGGAGGTTCACCCCTCCACTTT.

CDR3: CASSLASGSIHNEQFF. The CDR3 DNA sequence: TGTGCCAGCAGTTTGGCTAGCGGGAGCATCCACAATGAGCAGTTCTTC. This chain links TRBV28 with TRBJ2-1; 10 bases are shared with TRBD2. Germline assignment: CDR1 MDHEN and CDR2 SYDVKM. The V gene end was trimmed by 3 bases and the J gene end by 5 bases; junction bases not matched to a gene: 7. CDR3 length equals 16 residues. Supplemented by reference TRBV28 and TRBJ2-1, the full variable domain reads DVKVTQSSRYLVKRTGEKVFLECVQDMDHENMFWYRQDPGLGLRLIYFSYDVKMKEKGDIPEGYSVSREKKERFSLILESASTNQTSMYLCASSLASGSIHNEQFFGPGTRLTVL.

The CDR3 DNA reads as TGCAGTGCTAGTACAGGCCACTACGAGCAGTACTTC. The encoded protein is CSASTGHYEQYF. J is TRBJ2-7 and V is TRBV20-1; a weak D match, TRBD1 (5 bases). Trimming pared 3 bases from V and 3 bases from J, leaving 9 bases between. Germline lookup yields CDR1 DFQATT and CDR2 SNEGSKA (reference sequence). The CDR3 sequence is 12 residues long.

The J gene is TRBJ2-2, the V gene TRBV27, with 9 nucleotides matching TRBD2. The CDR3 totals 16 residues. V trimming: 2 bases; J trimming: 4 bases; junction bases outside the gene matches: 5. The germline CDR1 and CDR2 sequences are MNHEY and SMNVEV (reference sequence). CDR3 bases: TGTGCCAGCAGTTTAGTGGGCGGGAGGGGCACCGGGGAGCTGTTTTTT. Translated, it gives CASSLVGGRGTGELFF.

CDR3 DNA sequence: TGCAGCGTTGAAGATCGGGGGGCACCGCAGCAGTACTTC. It is translated as CSVEDRGAPQQYF. The V call is TRBV29-1, the J call TRBJ2-7; the D gene is possibly TRBD2 (7 bases). Germline values: CDR1 SQVTM, CDR2 ANQGSEA. The CDR3 runs to 13 residues. V was trimmed by 0 bases and J by 8 bases, leaving 14 bases between them.

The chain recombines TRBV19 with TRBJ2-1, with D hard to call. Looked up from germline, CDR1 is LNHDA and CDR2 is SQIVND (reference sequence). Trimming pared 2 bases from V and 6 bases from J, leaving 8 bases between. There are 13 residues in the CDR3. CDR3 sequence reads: CASSIFYGNEQFF. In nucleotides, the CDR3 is TGTGCCAGTAGTATATTCTACGGCAATGAGCAGTTCTTC.

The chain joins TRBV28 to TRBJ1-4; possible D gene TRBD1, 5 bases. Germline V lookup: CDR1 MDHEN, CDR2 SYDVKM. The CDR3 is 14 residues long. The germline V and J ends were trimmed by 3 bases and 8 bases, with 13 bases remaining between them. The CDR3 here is CASSFRAGGEKLFF. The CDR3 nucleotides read TGTGCCAGCAGTTTTCGGGCTGGGGGGGAAAAACTGTTTTTT. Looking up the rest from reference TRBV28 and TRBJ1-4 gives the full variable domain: DVKVTQSSRYLVKRTGEKVFLECVQDMDHENMFWYRQDPGLGLRLIYFSYDVKMKEKGDIPEGYSVSREKKERFSLILESASTNQTSMYLCASSFRAGGEKLFFGSGTQLSVL.

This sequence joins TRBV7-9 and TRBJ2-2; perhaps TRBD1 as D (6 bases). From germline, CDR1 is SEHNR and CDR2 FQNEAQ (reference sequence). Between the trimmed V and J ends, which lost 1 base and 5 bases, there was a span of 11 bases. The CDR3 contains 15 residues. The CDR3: CASSLEGERTGELFF. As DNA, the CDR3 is TGTGCCAGCAGCTTAGAGGGGGAGAGGACCGGGGAGCTGTTTTTT.

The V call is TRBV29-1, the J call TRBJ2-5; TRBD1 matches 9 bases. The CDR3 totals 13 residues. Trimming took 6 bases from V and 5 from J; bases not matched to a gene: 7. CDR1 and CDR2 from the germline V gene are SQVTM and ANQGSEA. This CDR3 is CSVETGGFETQYF. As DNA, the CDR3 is TGCAGCGTCGAGACAGGGGGTTTCGAGACCCAGTACTTC.

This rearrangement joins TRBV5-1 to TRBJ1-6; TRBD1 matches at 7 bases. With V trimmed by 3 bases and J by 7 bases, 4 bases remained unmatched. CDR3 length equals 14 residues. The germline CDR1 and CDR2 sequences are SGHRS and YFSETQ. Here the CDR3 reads CASSSGQSNSPLHF. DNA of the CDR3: TGCGCCAGCAGCTCGGGACAGTCAAATTCACCCCTCCACTTT. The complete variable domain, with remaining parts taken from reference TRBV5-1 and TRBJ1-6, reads KAGVTQTPRYLIKTRGQQVTLSCSPISGHRSVSWYQQTPGQGLQFLFEYFSETQRNKGNFPGRFSGRQFSNSRSEMNVSTLELGDSALYLCASSSGQSNSPLHFGNGTRLTVT.

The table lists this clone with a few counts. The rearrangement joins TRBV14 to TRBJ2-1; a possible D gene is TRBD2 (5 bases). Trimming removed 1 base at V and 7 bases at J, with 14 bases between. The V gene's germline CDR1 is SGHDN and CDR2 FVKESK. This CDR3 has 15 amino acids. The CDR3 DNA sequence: TGTGCCAGCAGCCAAGTTCGGGGAGTAGTGAATGAGCAGTTCTTC. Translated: CASSQVRGVVNEQFF. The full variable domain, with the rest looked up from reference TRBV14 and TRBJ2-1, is EAGVTQFPSHSVIEKGQTVTLRCDPISGHDNLYWYRRVMGKEIKFLLHFVKESKQDESGMPNNRFLAERTGGTYSTLKVQPAELEDSGVYFCASSQVRGVVNEQFFGPGTRLTVL.

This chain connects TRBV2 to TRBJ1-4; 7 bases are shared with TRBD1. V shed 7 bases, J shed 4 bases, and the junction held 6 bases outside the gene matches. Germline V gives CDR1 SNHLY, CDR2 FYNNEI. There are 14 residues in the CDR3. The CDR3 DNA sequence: TGTGCCAGCAATATGGGACAGTATAATGAAAAACTGTTTTTT. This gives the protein CASNMGQYNEKLFF. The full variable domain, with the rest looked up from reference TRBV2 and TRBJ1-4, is EPEVTQTPSHQVTQMGQEVILRCVPISNHLYFYWYRQILGQKVEFLVSFYNNEISEKSEIFDDQFSVERPDGSNFTLKIRSTKLEDSAMYFCASNMGQYNEKLFFGSGTQLSVL.

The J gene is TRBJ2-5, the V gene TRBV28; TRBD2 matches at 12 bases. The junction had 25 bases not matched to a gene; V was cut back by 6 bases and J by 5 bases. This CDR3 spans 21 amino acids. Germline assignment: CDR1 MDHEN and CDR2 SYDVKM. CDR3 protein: CASRSHPWVATSGSPWETQYF. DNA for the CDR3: TGTGCCAGCAGAAGCCATCCTTGGGTAGCGACTAGCGGGAGTCCTTGGGAGACCCAGTACTTC.

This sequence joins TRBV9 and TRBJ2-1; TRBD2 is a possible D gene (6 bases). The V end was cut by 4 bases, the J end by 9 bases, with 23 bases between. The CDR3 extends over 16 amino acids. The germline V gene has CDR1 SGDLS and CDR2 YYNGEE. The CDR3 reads CASSPQAASLRGEQFF. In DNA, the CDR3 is TGTGCCAGCAGCCCACAAGCAGCAAGTTTGCGGGGTGAGCAGTTCTTC. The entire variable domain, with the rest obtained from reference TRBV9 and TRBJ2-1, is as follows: DSGVTQTPKHLITATGQRVTLRCSPRSGDLSVYWYQQSLDQGLQFLIQYYNGEERAKGNILERFSAQQFPDLHSELNLSSLELGDSALYFCASSPQAASLRGEQFFGPGTRLTVL.

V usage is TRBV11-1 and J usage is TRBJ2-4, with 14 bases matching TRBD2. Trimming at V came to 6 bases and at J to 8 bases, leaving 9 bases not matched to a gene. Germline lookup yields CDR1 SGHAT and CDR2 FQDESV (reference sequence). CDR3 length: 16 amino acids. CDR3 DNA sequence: TGTGCCAGCAGTCCCGGGACTAGCGGGAGAGGAGACATTCAGTACTTC. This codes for CASSPGTSGRGDIQYF.

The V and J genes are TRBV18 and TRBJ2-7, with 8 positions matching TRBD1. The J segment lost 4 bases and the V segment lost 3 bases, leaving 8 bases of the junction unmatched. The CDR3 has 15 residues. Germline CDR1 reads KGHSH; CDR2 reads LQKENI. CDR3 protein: CASSPGQAPLYEQYF. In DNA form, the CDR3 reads TGTGCCAGCTCACCGGGACAGGCGCCCCTATACGAGCAGTACTTC.

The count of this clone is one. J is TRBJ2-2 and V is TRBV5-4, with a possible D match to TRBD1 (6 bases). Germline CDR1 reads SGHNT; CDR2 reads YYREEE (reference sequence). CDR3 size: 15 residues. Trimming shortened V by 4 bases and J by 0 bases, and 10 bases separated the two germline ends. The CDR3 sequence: CASSPKGANTGELFF. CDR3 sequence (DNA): TGTGCCAGCAGCCCGAAGGGGGCGAACACCGGGGAGCTGTTTTTT. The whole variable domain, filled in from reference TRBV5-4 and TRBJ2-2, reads ETGVTQSPTHLIKTRGQQVTLRCSSQSGHNTVSWYQQALGQGPQFIFQYYREEENGRGNFPPRFSGLQFPNYSSELNVNALELDDSALYLCASSPKGANTGELFFGEGSRLTVL.

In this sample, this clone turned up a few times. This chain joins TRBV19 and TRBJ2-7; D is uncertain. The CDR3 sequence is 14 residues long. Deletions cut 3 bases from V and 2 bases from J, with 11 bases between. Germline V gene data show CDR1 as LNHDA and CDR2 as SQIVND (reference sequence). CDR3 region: CASSIGLQTYEQYF. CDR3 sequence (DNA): TGTGCCAGTAGTATTGGGCTCCAGACCTACGAGCAGTACTTC.

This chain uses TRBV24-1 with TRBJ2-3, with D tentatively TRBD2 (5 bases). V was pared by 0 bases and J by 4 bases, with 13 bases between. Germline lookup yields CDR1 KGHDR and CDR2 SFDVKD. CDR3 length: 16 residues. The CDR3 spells CATSDLEGDAPDTQYF. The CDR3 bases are TGTGCCACCAGTGATTTGGAGGGAGACGCTCCAGATACGCAGTATTTT.

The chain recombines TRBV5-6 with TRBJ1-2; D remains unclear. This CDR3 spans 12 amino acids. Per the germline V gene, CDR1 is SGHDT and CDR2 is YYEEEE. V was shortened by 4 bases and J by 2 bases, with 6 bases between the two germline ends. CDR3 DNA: TGTGCCAGCAGCATTAAAAACTATGGCTACACCTTC. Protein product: CASSIKNYGYTF.

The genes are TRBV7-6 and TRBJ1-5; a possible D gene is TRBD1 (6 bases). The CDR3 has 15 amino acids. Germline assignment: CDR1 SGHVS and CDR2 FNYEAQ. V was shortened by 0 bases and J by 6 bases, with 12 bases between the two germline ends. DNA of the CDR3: TGTGCCAGCAGCTTAGCGTCAGGGGCAGGTCAGCCCCAGCATTTT. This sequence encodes CASSLASGAGQPQHF.

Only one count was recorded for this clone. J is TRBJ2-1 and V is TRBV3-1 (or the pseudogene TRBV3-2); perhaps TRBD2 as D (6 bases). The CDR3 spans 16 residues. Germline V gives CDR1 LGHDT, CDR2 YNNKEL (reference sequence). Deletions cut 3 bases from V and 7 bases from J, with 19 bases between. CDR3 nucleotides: TGTGCCAGCAGCCAGCTAACCGGGAGTTCGGAAAATGAGCAGTTCTTC. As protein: CASSQLTGSSENEQFF.

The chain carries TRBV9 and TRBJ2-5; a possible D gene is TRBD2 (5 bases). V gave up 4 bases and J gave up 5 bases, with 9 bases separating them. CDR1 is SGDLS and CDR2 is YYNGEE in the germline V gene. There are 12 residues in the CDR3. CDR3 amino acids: CASSPTGETQYF. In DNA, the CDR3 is TGTGCCAGCAGCCCAACGGGGGAGACCCAGTACTTC.

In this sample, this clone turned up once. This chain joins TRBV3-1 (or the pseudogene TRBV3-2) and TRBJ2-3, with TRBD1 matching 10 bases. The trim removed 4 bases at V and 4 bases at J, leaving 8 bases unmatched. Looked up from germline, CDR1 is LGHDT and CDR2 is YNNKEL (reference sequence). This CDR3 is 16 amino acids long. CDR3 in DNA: TGTGCCAGCAGCCGTCCGGGACAGGGGAGGTCAGATACGCAGTATTTT. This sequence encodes CASSRPGQGRSDTQYF.

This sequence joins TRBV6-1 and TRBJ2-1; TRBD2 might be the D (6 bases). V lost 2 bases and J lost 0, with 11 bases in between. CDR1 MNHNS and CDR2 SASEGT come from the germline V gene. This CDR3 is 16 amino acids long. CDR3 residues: CASSERGTHSYNEQFF. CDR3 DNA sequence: TGTGCCAGCAGTGAACGGGGGACCCACTCCTACAATGAGCAGTTCTTC.

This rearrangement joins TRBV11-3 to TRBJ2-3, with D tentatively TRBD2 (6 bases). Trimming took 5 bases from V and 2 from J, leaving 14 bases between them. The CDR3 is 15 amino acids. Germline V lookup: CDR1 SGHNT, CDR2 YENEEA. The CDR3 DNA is TGTGCCAGCAGCCCTACGGGACTTAACACAGATACGCAGTATTTT. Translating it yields CASSPTGLNTDTQYF. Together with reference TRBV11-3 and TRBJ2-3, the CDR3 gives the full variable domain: EAGVVQSPRYKIIEKKQPVAFWCNPISGHNTLYWYLQNLGQGPELLIRYENEEAVDDSQLPKDRFSAERLKGVDSTLKIQPAELGDSAVYLCASSPTGLNTDTQYFGPGTRLTVL.

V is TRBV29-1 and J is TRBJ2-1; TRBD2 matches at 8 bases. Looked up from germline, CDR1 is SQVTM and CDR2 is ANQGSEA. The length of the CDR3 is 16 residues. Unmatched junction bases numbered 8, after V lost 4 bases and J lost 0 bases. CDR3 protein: CSVGASGSSSYNEQFF. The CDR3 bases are TGCAGCGTTGGGGCTAGCGGGTCCAGCTCCTACAATGAGCAGTTCTTC.

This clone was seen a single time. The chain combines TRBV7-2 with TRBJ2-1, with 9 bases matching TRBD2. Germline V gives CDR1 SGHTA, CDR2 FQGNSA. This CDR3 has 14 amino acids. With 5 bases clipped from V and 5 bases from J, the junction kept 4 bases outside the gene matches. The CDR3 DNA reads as TGTGCCAGCAGCATTAGACTAGCGGACAATGAGCAGTTCTTC. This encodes CASSIRLADNEQFF.

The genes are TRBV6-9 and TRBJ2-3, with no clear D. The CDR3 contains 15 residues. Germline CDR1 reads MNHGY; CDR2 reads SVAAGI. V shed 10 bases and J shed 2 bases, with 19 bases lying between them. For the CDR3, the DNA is TGTGCCATCCTGGAGATCCGGCGTATCACAGATACGCAGTATTTT. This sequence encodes CAILEIRRITDTQYF.